This TCR beta chain emerged from a study of coeliac disease. Points from the study as a whole: Control samples showed higher TRB and TRG clonality than intraepithelial and lamina propria samples in active celiac disease. Cross-contamination between intraepithelial and lamina propria cells was possible.

In its sample, this clone was seen a few times. As yet, its antigen is unknown. The CDR3 covers 18 residues. Germline lookup yields CDR1 SGHVS and CDR2 FQNEAQ. The V gene end was trimmed by 5 bases and the J gene end by 9 bases; junction bases not matched to a gene: 17. Only in-frame clones appear in the TCRdb table, and some are missing; sequencing was by immunoSEQ multiplex PCR. Of approximately 3,000 clones listed, about 72% are singletons. This TCR came from a man older than 75 without celiac disease. The source material was lymphocytes from the gut lamina propria. This chain connects TRBV7-8 to TRBJ2-1, with 12 bases that match TRBD1. The CDR3 reads CASSSRDRGLAGGSEQFF. CDR3 bases: TGTGCCAGCAGCAGCCGGGACAGGGGGCTGGCGGGTGGGAGTGAGCAGTTCTTC.